This passage covers 2 T cell receptor beta chains from one sample sequenced in a study of T cell responses to AZD1222 COVID-19 vaccine. Some clones are missing from TCRdb's copy, which holds only in-frame ones; the method was immunoSEQ multiplex PCR. The sample holds roughly 150,000 clones; over 75% are singletons and the top ten take around 8.6%. The material was peripheral blood, obtained on day 0 of AZD1222 vaccination. The receptors were sampled from an adult in good health.

A few counts support this clone. The CDR3: CASRPVQEPSNQPQHF. The CDR3 DNA follows: TGTGCCAGCCGCCCCGTCCAGGAGCCAAGCAATCAGCCCCAGCATTTT. The chain is built from TRBV27 and TRBJ1-5; D call uncertain. The CDR3 is made up of 16 amino acids. V dropped 8 bases and J dropped 1 base, with 18 bases sitting between them. Germline loops: CDR1 MNHEY, CDR2 SMNVEV (reference sequence).

CDR3 residues: CASSLIGTAYGYTF. The CDR3 DNA reads as TGTGCCAGCAGTTTAATCGGGACAGCCTATGGCTACACCTTC. The rearrangement uses TRBV27 and TRBJ1-2; the match to TRBD1 covers 7 bases. The germline CDR1 and CDR2 sequences are MNHEY and SMNVEV (reference sequence). This CDR3 has 14 residues. V shed 2 bases and J 4 bases; nucleotides not matched to a gene: 4.